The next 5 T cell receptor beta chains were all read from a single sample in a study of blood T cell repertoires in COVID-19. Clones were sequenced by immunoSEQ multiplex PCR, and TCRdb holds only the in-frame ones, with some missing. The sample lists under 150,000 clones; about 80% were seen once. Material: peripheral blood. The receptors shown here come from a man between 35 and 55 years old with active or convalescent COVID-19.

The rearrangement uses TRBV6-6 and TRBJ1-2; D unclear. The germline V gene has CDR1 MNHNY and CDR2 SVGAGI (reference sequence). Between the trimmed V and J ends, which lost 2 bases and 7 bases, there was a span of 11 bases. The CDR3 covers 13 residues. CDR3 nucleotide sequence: TGTGCCAGCAGTTACGAGGGAATGGGTGGCTACACCTTC. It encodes CASSYEGMGGYTF.

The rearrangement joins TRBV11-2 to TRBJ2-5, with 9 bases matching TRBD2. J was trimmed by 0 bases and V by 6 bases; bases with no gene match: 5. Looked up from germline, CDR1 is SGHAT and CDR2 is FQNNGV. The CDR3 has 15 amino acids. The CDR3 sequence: CASRPSGANQETQYF. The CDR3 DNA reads TGTGCCAGCAGACCTAGCGGGGCTAACCAAGAGACCCAGTACTTC.

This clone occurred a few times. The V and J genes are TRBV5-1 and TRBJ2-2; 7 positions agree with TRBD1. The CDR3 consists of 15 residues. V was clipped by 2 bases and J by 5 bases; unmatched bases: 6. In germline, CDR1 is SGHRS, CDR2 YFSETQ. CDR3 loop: CASSLGQVETGELFF. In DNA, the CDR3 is TGCGCCAGCAGCTTAGGACAGGTGGAGACCGGGGAGCTGTTTTTT.

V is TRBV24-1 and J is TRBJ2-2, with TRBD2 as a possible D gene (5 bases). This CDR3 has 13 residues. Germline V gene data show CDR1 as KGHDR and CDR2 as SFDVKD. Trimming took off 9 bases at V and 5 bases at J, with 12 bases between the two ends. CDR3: CATGGPGTGELFF. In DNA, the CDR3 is TGTGCCACCGGAGGCCCCGGGACCGGGGAGCTGTTTTTT.

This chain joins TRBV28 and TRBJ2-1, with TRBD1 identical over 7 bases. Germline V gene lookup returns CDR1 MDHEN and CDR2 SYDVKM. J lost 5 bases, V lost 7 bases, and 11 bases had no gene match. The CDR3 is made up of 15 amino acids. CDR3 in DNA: TGTGCCAGCAACCATTTCTGGGACAGTAACAATGAGCAGTTCTTC. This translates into CASNHFWDSNNEQFF.